These T cell receptor beta chains were read from a single sample in a study of human T cells and chemical hapten exposure. TCRdb fed the RACE reads into MiXCR, producing one record per CDR3 protein. The table shows a few hundred thousand distinct CDR3 sequences, with roughly 4.8% occurring only once. Sequencing used whole blood, obtained in connection with sensitization to the hapten diphenylcyclopropenone (DPC). Every receptor here comes from a woman aged 50 to 65 with alopecia areata. Some clones in this sample may be carry-over from other donors' samples. CDR3s include the opening cysteine and the closing phenylalanine or tryptophan. A D gene is named only where the DNA matches it firmly. Part of the rows lack a size; the others show once, few, many or a class for expanded clones.

>many|TRBJ2-7|TRBV20-1|TRBD2
CSARDGLAGEYEQYF
TGCAGTGCTAGAGACGGCCTAGCGGGAGAGTACGAGCAGTACTTC
>many|TRBJ1-3|TRBV28|NA
CASSFENSGNTIYF
TGTGCCAGCAGTTTTGAAAACTCTGGAAACACCATATATTTT
>few|TRBJ1-1|TRBV6-2/TRBV6-3|TRBD1
CASSYLTSTGREEAFF
TGTGCCAGCAGTTACTTAACCTCGACAGGGCGCGAGGAAGCTTTCTTT
>few|TRBJ2-3|TRBV28|TRBD2
CASSLPGLARTDTQYF
TGTGCCAGCAGTCTCCCGGGACTAGCGAGAACAGATACGCAGTATTTT
>many|TRBJ2-7|TRBV7-9|TRBD1
CASSQWPGQGTYEQYF
TGTGCCAGCAGCCAATGGCCGGGACAGGGAACCTACGAGCAGTACTTC
>few|TRBJ2-7|TRBV10-3|NA
CAISRGIPPYEQYF
TGTGCCATCAGTCGGGGGATTCCCCCCTACGAGCAGTACTTC
>NA|TRBJ1-1|TRBV6-1|NA
CASRPLPNTEAFF
TGTGCCAGCCGCCCCCTACCGAACACTGAAGCTTTCTTT
>many|TRBJ2-2|TRBV20-1|NA
CSARDYRGGWTGELFF
TGCAGTGCTAGAGATTATCGAGGGGGATGGACCGGGGAGCTGTTTTTT
>many|TRBJ2-4|TRBV19|NA
CASSIYGTGLTKNIQYF
TGTGCCAGTAGTATATACGGGACGGGGTTAACCAAAAACATTCAGTACTTC
>few|TRBJ2-7|TRBV20-1|NA
CSASGAGEQYF
TGCAGTGCTAGCGGGGCGGGGGAGCAGTACTTC
>NA|TRBJ1-1|TRBV29-1|NA
CSVESGTTEAFF
TGCAGCGTTGAGTCAGGGACCACTGAAGCTTTCTTT
>many|TRBJ2-1|TRBV4-3|TRBD2
CASSQEWTSGREVQFF
TGCGCCAGCAGCCAAGAGTGGACTAGCGGGAGGGAGGTGCAGTTCTTC
>few|TRBJ2-3|TRBV7-8|TRBD2
CASTPGLAGVGTQYF
TGTGCCAGCACCCCCGGACTAGCGGGGGTGGGTACGCAGTATTTT
>many|TRBJ2-7|TRBV7-9|NA
CASSLGGGGYEQYF
TGTGCCAGCAGCTTAGGAGGAGGCGGGTACGAGCAGTACTTC
>few|TRBJ2-7|TRBV20-1|TRBD1
CSARSGQGSYEQYF
TGCAGTGCTAGATCCGGACAGGGTTCATACGAGCAGTACTTC
>many|TRBJ1-1|TRBV7-9|NA
CASGGRAGTEAFF
TGTGCCAGCGGAGGCAGGGCGGGCACTGAAGCTTTCTTT
>NA|TRBJ2-7|TRBV13|NA
CASSSSLGTPPLEQYF
TGTGCCAGCAGCTCCTCTCTCGGGACCCCCCCTCTGGAGCAGTACTTC
>few|TRBJ2-7|TRBV4-3|NA
CASSQDWDTYEQYF
TGCGCCAGCAGCCAAGATTGGGACACCTACGAGCAGTACTTC
>many|TRBJ2-3|TRBV29-1|TRBD2
CSVESPGLAGGPPQDTQYF
TGCAGCGTTGAAAGCCCAGGACTAGCGGGGGGGCCTCCTCAAGATACGCAGTATTTT
>NA|TRBJ2-6|TRBV3-1|NA
CASSQGQANVLTF
TGTGCCAGCAGCCAGGGACAGGCCAACGTCCTGACTTTC
>many|TRBJ1-2|TRBV7-9|NA
CASKVPILPNPNPGGYTF
TGTGCCAGCAAAGTTCCCATCTTACCCAACCCCAATCCCGGTGGCTACACCTTC
>many|TRBJ2-5|TRBV11-2|NA
CASSPPPRIGRQETQYF
TGTGCCAGCAGCCCTCCCCCGCGGATTGGGAGACAAGAGACCCAGTACTTC
>many|TRBJ2-1|TRBV7-9|NA
CASSFRNEQFF
TGTGCCAGCAGCTTTAGGAATGAGCAGTTCTTC
>many|TRBJ1-1|TRBV11-2|NA
CASSLDPSPNTEAFF
TGTGCCAGCAGCTTAGATCCAAGTCCTAACACTGAAGCTTTCTTT
>many|TRBJ2-5|TRBV20-1|NA
CSARRAALVETQYF
TGCAGTGCTCGCCGGGCAGCCCTTGTAGAGACCCAGTACTTC
>few|TRBJ1-1|TRBV27|NA
CASSSPKGLNTEAFF
TGTGCCAGCAGTTCACCAAAAGGGCTGAACACTGAAGCTTTCTTT
>many|TRBJ2-1|TRBV29-1|NA
CSVVRPTYNEQFF
TGCAGCGTTGTACGGCCTACCTACAATGAGCAGTTCTTC
>NA|TRBJ1-5|TRBV4-3|NA
CASSQDQASNQPQHF
TGCGCCAGCAGCCAAGATCAGGCCTCCAATCAGCCCCAGCATTTT
>many|TRBJ2-3|TRBV29-1|NA
CSAVGWGATDTQYF
TGCAGCGCGGTTGGATGGGGGGCCACAGATACGCAGTATTTT
>many|TRBJ1-4|TRBV11-2|NA
CASSSPWEKLFF
TGTGCCAGCAGCTCGCCCTGGGAAAAACTGTTTTTT
>few|TRBJ2-3|TRBV25-1|NA
CASSANGGGDTQYF
TGTGCCAGCAGTGCAAACGGGGGAGGAGATACGCAGTATTTT
>many|TRBJ2-3|TRBV7-2|TRBD2
CASSLARTSGRDTQYF
TGTGCCAGCAGCTTAGCGAGGACTAGCGGGAGAGATACGCAGTATTTT
>many|TRBJ2-3|TRBV29-1|TRBD1
CSSGTATDTQYF
TGCAGCTCCGGGACAGCCACAGATACGCAGTATTTT
>few|TRBJ2-1|TRBV20-1|TRBD2
CSARTGTSGGNEQFF
TGCAGTGCTAGAACCGGGACTAGCGGGGGAAATGAGCAGTTCTTC
>many|TRBJ1-2|TRBV29-1|NA
CSVALTLLNYGYTF
TGCAGCGTTGCGTTGACACTCCTGAACTATGGCTACACCTTC
>many|TRBJ1-1|TRBV5-1|TRBD1
CASSLVLGQGEVNTEAFF
TGCGCCAGCAGCTTGGTGTTGGGACAGGGGGAAGTTAACACTGAAGCTTTCTTT
>few|TRBJ2-3|TRBV7-2|TRBD2
CASSLWTSGDSDTQYF
TGTGCCAGCAGCTTGTGGACTAGCGGAGACTCAGATACGCAGTATTTT
>many|TRBJ2-6|TRBV9|NA
CASSVGANVLTF
TGTGCCAGCAGCGTAGGGGCCAACGTCCTGACTTTC
>few|TRBJ2-1|TRBV6-5|NA
CASSNGGYNEQFF
TGTGCCAGCAGTAACGGGGGTTACAATGAGCAGTTCTTC
>many|TRBJ2-3|TRBV29-1|NA
CSVGTDTQYF
TGCAGCGTCGGGACAGATACGCAGTATTTT
>NA|TRBJ1-1|TRBV6-1|NA
CASSEAGQGWNPEAFF
TGTGCCAGCAGTGAAGCCGGGCAGGGCTGGAACCCCGAAGCTTTCTTT
>few|TRBJ2-5|TRBV11-2|NA
CASSLGTGVTQYF
TGTGCCAGCAGCTTAGGGACTGGGGTGACCCAGTACTTC
>many|TRBJ2-1|TRBV12-3/TRBV12-4|TRBD2
CASRVSGGSSYNEQFF
TGTGCCAGCAGAGTAAGCGGGGGGAGCTCCTACAATGAGCAGTTCTTC
>many|TRBJ2-1|TRBV2|NA
CASTWGDPAFNEQFF
TGTGCCAGCACCTGGGGGGACCCAGCTTTCAATGAGCAGTTCTTC
>many|TRBJ2-1|TRBV19|NA
CASSIGTNEQFF
TGTGCCAGTAGTATTGGTACCAATGAGCAGTTCTTC
>many|TRBJ2-5|TRBV10-2|TRBD2
CASSGSGTQYF
TGCGCCTCTAGCGGGAGCGGGACCCAGTACTTC
>many|TRBJ2-7|TRBV7-2|NA
CASSSEGYSYEQYF
TGTGCCAGCAGCTCGGAGGGATACTCCTACGAGCAGTACTTC
>many|TRBJ2-3|TRBV9|NA
CASSVGGHYTDTQYF
TGTGCCAGCAGCGTAGGAGGGCATTACACAGATACGCAGTATTTT
>few|TRBJ1-2|TRBV28|NA
CASWSGNGYTF
TGTGCCAGCTGGTCAGGGAATGGCTACACCTTC
>NA|TRBJ2-4|TRBV12-3/TRBV12-4|NA
CASSAPGTNIQYF
TGTGCCAGCAGTGCCCCCGGGACTAACATTCAGTACTTC
>many|TRBJ2-3|TRBV20-1|NA
CSARLKGLRADTQYF
TGCAGTGCTAGACTAAAGGGGCTACGGGCAGATACGCAGTATTTT
>NA|TRBJ1-1|TRBV6-5|NA
CASSYRAGLGTEAFF
TGTGCCAGCAGTTACCGGGCAGGGTTAGGCACTGAAGCTTTCTTT
>NA|TRBJ1-5|TRBV2|NA
CASSVRQGNQPQHF
TGTGCCAGCAGCGTTAGACAGGGCAATCAGCCCCAGCATTTT
>few|TRBJ2-1|TRBV20-1|NA
CSARDGGVVYNEQFF
TGCAGTGCTAGAGATGGAGGGGTCGTCTACAATGAGCAGTTCTTC
>many|TRBJ2-5|TRBV12-3/TRBV12-4|NA
CASTYYGRGAETQYF
TGTGCCAGCACTTACTACGGTCGGGGAGCGGAGACCCAGTACTTC
>many|TRBJ1-1|TRBV5-1|NA
CASSSGPRGTEAFF
TGCGCCAGCAGCTCTGGACCACGAGGGACTGAAGCTTTCTTT
>NA|TRBJ2-1|TRBV6-5|TRBD1
CASSGWTGSSDEQFF
TGTGCCAGCAGTGGTTGGACAGGGAGCTCCGATGAGCAGTTCTTC